Listed here is a single T cell receptor beta chain. Its antigen remains unknown. The V gene's germline CDR1 is SGHNT and CDR2 YYREEE (reference sequence). The CDR3 is made up of 14 amino acids. Trimming removed 4 bases at V and 3 bases at J, with 11 bases between. Marrow obtained after transplant originated from the posterior iliac crest or elsewhere. These data are taken from a study of graft-versus-host responses after intestinal transplantation. Study details: Multivisceral, liver-intestinal, or isolated intestinal grafts went to recipients. For about three years after anti-thymocyte globulin induction, all recipients took tacrolimus and steroids.

TCRdb's copy holds only in-frame clones and misses some; the assay was immunoSEQ multiplex PCR. The table records about 64,000 clones, around 90% of them present only once. Study results and caveats: GvH clones were identified in recipient marrow, with some first appearing in ileum or blood.

This receptor was obtained from a human patient who received an intestinal transplant, so some T cells may come from the graft donor. This material consisted of bone marrow, taken approximately 100 weeks after intestinal transplantation. The V call is TRBV5-4, the J call TRBJ2-1, with D possibly being TRBD1 (6 bases). The CDR3 here is CASSPNRVYNEQFF. Written as DNA, the CDR3 is TGTGCCAGCAGCCCTAACAGGGTCTACAATGAGCAGTTCTTC.